Shown below are 21 T cell receptor beta chains from a single sample sequenced in a study of cytomegalovirus exposure and HLA in healthy donors. The study ran its PCR with 60 Vbeta and 13 Jbeta primers. Only in-frame clones appear in the TCRdb table, and some are missing; sequencing was by immunoSEQ multiplex PCR. This sample carries 150,000 to 200,000 clones, around four fifths of them seen once, and the ten largest clones take less than 10%. Sequenced: PBMCs. All receptors come from a man younger than 30 in good health and CMV-seropositive.

V and J are TRBV7-6 and TRBJ1-1, with a tentative D call TRBD1 (5 bases). Trimming cost V 4 bases and J 2 bases, with 8 bases left between them. This CDR3 contains 13 residues. In germline, CDR1 is SGHVS, CDR2 FNYEAQ. The CDR3 reads CASSSDSNTEAFF. The CDR3 nucleotides read TGTGCCAGCAGCTCCGACAGTAACACTGAAGCTTTCTTT.

V gene TRBV29-1 combines with J gene TRBJ2-3, with 7 bases that match TRBD1. Germline assignment: CDR1 SQVTM and CDR2 ANQGSEA. This CDR3 contains 12 residues. Trimming took 4 bases from V and 3 from J; bases not matched to a gene: 1. The CDR3 protein is CSVGDSTDTQYF. CDR3 DNA: TGCAGCGTTGGGGACAGTACAGATACGCAGTATTTT.

This clone was seen only once. The J gene is TRBJ1-1, the V gene TRBV2; 9 bases match TRBD1. The V gene end was trimmed by 6 bases and the J gene end by 1 base; junction bases not matched to a gene: 6. Germline V CDR1 and CDR2: SNHLY, FYNNEI. The CDR3 covers 15 residues. The CDR3 coding sequence is TGTGCCAGCAGAAGGGACAGGGTGGAGAACACTGAAGCTTTCTTT. This encodes CASRRDRVENTEAFF. The full variable domain, rest sourced from reference TRBV2 and TRBJ1-1, is EPEVTQTPSHQVTQMGQEVILRCVPISNHLYFYWYRQILGQKVEFLVSFYNNEISEKSEIFDDQFSVERPDGSNFTLKIRSTKLEDSAMYFCASRRDRVENTEAFFGQGTRLTVV.

V is TRBV28 and J is TRBJ1-3; 8 bases are a match to TRBD1. The CDR3 spans 18 residues. V gave up 3 bases and J gave up 4 bases; unmatched junction bases: 14. CDR1 and CDR2 (germline): MDHEN, SYDVKM. CDR3 sequence reads: CASSFRLQTGARGNTIYF. The CDR3 coding sequence is TGTGCCAGCAGTTTCAGGCTGCAGACAGGGGCGAGGGGAAACACCATATATTTT.

V gene TRBV7-6 combines with J gene TRBJ2-7, with 11 bases fitting TRBD1. Per the germline V gene, CDR1 is SGHVS and CDR2 is FNYEAQ. The CDR3 has 14 residues. Trimming cost V 4 bases and J 2 bases; bases outside gene matches: 1. The DNA for the CDR3 is TGTGCCAGCAGCTGGGGACAGGGGGCCTACGAGCAGTACTTC. It encodes CASSWGQGAYEQYF.

The chain joins TRBV29-1 to TRBJ1-1; 7 positions match TRBD1. CDR3 length equals 17 residues. CDR1 is SQVTM, CDR2 ANQGSEA, per germline. Trimming took 4 bases from V and 5 from J; bases not matched to a gene: 19. CDR3 protein: CSVAFPGVEGARTEAFF. For the CDR3, the DNA is TGCAGCGTTGCATTCCCGGGGGTGGAGGGGGCGAGGACTGAAGCTTTCTTT.

The rearrangement links TRBV19 to TRBJ1-5, with 8 bases that match TRBD1. Germline V gives CDR1 LNHDA, CDR2 SQIVND (reference sequence). The CDR3 totals 15 residues. The V and J ends lost 8 bases and 6 bases, in that order; junction bases with no gene match: 12. The CDR3, as DNA: TGTGCCAGTGCTTGGGAGCAGGGGGCTTTTCAGCCCCAGCATTTT. Encoded protein: CASAWEQGAFQPQHF.

This sequence joins TRBV18 and TRBJ1-1; 8 bases agree with TRBD1. The CDR3 contains 14 residues. V was pared by 6 bases and J by 5 bases, with 8 bases of the junction left unmatched. The germline V gene has CDR1 KGHSH and CDR2 LQKENI. The CDR3 region has the DNA TGTGCCAGCTCCCAGGACAGGGTAGCGACTGAAGCTTTCTTT. It specifies CASSQDRVATEAFF.

The CDR3 here is CASSLAAGAGNEQFF. In DNA, the CDR3 is TGCGCCAGCAGCTTGGCGGCGGGGGCGGGAAATGAGCAGTTCTTC. The chain recombines TRBV5-1 with TRBJ2-1; perhaps TRBD2 as D (7 bases). CDR1 and CDR2 from the germline V gene are SGHRS and YFSETQ. The V end lost 0 bases, the J end lost 7 bases, and 14 bases lay between the germline ends. This CDR3 is 15 amino acids long.

The chain employs TRBV19 and TRBJ2-1; the D gene is possibly TRBD2 (6 bases). V gave up 5 bases and J gave up 2 bases, with 16 bases separating them. Germline V lookup: CDR1 LNHDA, CDR2 SQIVND (reference sequence). This CDR3 has 16 residues. DNA of the CDR3: TGTGCCAGTAGTCCAAAGGAGGGTAGGACCTACAATGAGCAGTTCTTC. This gives the protein CASSPKEGRTYNEQFF.

This clone was counted a single time. The chain combines TRBV5-1 with TRBJ2-1, with D perhaps TRBD2 (8 bases). The CDR3 loop spans 16 amino acids. Trimming pared 3 bases from V and 7 bases from J, leaving 20 bases between. CDR1 SGHRS and CDR2 YFSETQ come from the germline V gene. CDR3 DNA: TGCGCCAGCAGCTCGGGGGGGAGGGGGCGCATTAATGAGCAGTTCTTC. Translating gives CASSSGGRGRINEQFF.

This chain connects TRBV5-5 to TRBJ2-1; no definite D call. Germline V gene sequence: CDR1 SGHKS, CDR2 YYEKEE (reference sequence). Trimming cost V 4 bases and J 2 bases, with 13 bases left between them. This CDR3 is 15 amino acids long. CDR3 sequence (DNA): TGTGCCAGCAGCCTGGCCGAACTTGCCTACAATGAGCAGTTCTTC. This encodes CASSLAELAYNEQFF.

The rearrangement links TRBV5-1 to TRBJ2-5; TRBD1 is a possible D gene (7 bases). The DNA end is a closer match to TRBJ2-7, so the J assignment may be wrong. This CDR3 has 15 residues. Looked up from germline, CDR1 is SGHRS and CDR2 is YFSETQ. In DNA, the CDR3 is TGCGCCAGCAGCTTGTTTACCAGGGGGACTTACGAGCAGTACTTC. This codes for CASSLFTRGTYEQYF.

V gene TRBV6-5 combines with J gene TRBJ1-1, with D possibly matching TRBD1 (5 bases). The CDR3 totals 14 residues. V lost 6 bases and J 8 bases, leaving 19 bases between the germline ends. Germline values: CDR1 MNHEY, CDR2 SVGAGI. CDR3 residues: CASRGHQEYPEAFF. Here the CDR3 DNA reads TGTGCCAGCAGAGGACACCAAGAATATCCAGAAGCTTTCTTT.

On this clone itself: A junction boundary mismatches the germline segment, possibly from a read error. This CDR3 is CASSPRGVSYNEQFF. The CDR3 coding sequence is TGTGCTAGCAGCCCTCGAGGAGTTTCCTACAATGAGCAGTTCTTC. The chain is built from TRBV7-7 and TRBJ2-1, with D uncertain. The CDR3 is 15 residues long. Germline CDR1 and CDR2: SSHAT and FNYEAQ (reference sequence).

The chain couples TRBV4-1 to TRBJ1-2; possible D gene TRBD1, 6 bases. This CDR3 comprises 15 residues. Germline-derived CDR1 and CDR2 are MGHRA and YSYEKL. V lost 4 bases and J 8 bases, leaving 20 bases between the germline ends. The CDR3 DNA is TGCGCCAGCAGCCCTACAGGGACAAGGGTAGAGGGCTACACCTTC. As protein: CASSPTGTRVEGYTF.

The chain has TRBV28 and TRBJ2-7; 14 bases agree with TRBD2. The V gene end was trimmed by 3 bases and the J gene end by 0 bases; junction bases not matched to a gene: 1. Germline CDR1 reads MDHEN; CDR2 reads SYDVKM. The CDR3 runs 16 residues. Written as DNA, the CDR3 is TGTGCCAGCAGTTTCGGGACTAGCGGGAGCTCCTACGAGCAGTACTTC. Its protein product is CASSFGTSGSSYEQYF.

The rearrangement joins TRBV28 to TRBJ2-5, with 11 nucleotides matching TRBD2. Germline trimming cut 6 bases from V and 5 bases from J; bases unmatched to any gene: 14. CDR1 and CDR2 (germline): MDHEN, SYDVKM. The CDR3 has 17 amino acids. CDR3 amino acids: CASSPSRSGRAYETQYF. In nucleotides, the CDR3 is TGTGCCAGCAGCCCCTCACGTAGCGGGAGGGCCTATGAGACCCAGTACTTC.

The V gene is TRBV4-2, the J gene TRBJ2-5; 7 bases are a match to TRBD2. The CDR3 contains 14 residues. V shed 4 bases, J shed 4 bases, and the junction held 6 bases outside the gene matches. The germline V gene encodes CDR1 LGHNA and CDR2 YNFKEQ. The CDR3 loop is CASSPGSGRETQYF. The CDR3 DNA follows: TGTGCCAGCAGCCCGGGTAGCGGGCGAGAGACCCAGTACTTC.

The rearrangement links TRBV7-2 to TRBJ2-7; 7 bases line up with TRBD1. The CDR3 totals 14 residues. CDR1 and CDR2 (germline): SGHTA, FQGNSA. V trimming: 3 bases; J trimming: 3 bases; junction bases outside the gene matches: 5. CDR3 sequence: CASSFLGQYYEQYF. In DNA, the CDR3 is TGTGCCAGCAGCTTCTTGGGACAGTACTACGAGCAGTACTTC.

The CDR3 region has the DNA TGTGCCACCCAGACAGGGGGCGAGCCCCAGCATTTT. Its translation is CATQTGGEPQHF. The chain joins TRBV6-5 to TRBJ1-5; TRBD1 matches 10 bases. The germline CDR1 and CDR2 sequences are MNHEY and SVGAGI. The length of the CDR3 is 12 residues. The V segment lost 10 bases and the J segment 8 bases; nucleotides outside the gene matches: 5.